The sequence of this TCR beta chain was determined in a study of blood T cells in healthy people across ages. General study findings and limits: Unsorted PBMCs ruled out conclusive naive versus antigen-experienced comparison.

On this clonotype: Its target is not known.

A J-beta primer mix and a sample-barcoded 5' primer were used in a second PCR of about 7 to 12 cycles. One entry per CDR3 protein results from TCRdb running MiXCR on the 5' RACE reads. The sample has about 780,000 distinct CDR3 sequences; around a quarter are singletons. The same sample was also studied in work on T cells of mothers and their children.

This TCR was recovered from a boy aged 5 to 17 in good health. The sequenced sample consisted of blood.

DNA for the CDR3: TGTGCCAGCAGTGAAAAACTATACACAGATACGCAGTATTTT. This codes for CASSEKLYTDTQYF. This sequence joins TRBV2 and TRBJ2-3; D not certain. The CDR3 totals 14 residues. The germline CDR1 and CDR2 sequences are SNHLY and FYNNEI. The V gene lost 2 bases and the J gene lost 2 bases, with 8 bases spanning the gap.